This TCR beta chain is drawn from a study of shared clonotypes between healthy human individuals. Study-level findings and limits: Lower generation probabilities were found for non-shared clonotypes than for those shared by all four donors. Clonotype sharing across several donors was observed for around 5% of naive CD4 clonotypes.

Germline values: CDR1 MDHEN, CDR2 SYDVKM. There are 15 residues in the CDR3. Trimming stripped 7 bases from V and 1 base from J, with 16 bases between. On this clone: No antigen is known for it.

An even split of each subset's genomic DNA across several immunoSEQ plates was performed. Sequencing used immunoSEQ multiplex PCR; TCRdb keeps in-frame clones, though not all of them. The table has over a million clones, roughly 97% seen once. The chain has TRBV28 and TRBJ1-1; the D gene is possibly TRBD1 (5 bases). Sequences were obtained from naive CD4+ T cells sorted from blood. The subset denotes: CD45RA+ positively selected. This clonotype originated in a man aged 30 to 39 in good health. The CDR3 protein is CASTELGLPNTEAFF. The CDR3 region has the DNA TGTGCCAGCACCGAATTGGGACTGCCGAACACTGAAGCTTTCTTT.